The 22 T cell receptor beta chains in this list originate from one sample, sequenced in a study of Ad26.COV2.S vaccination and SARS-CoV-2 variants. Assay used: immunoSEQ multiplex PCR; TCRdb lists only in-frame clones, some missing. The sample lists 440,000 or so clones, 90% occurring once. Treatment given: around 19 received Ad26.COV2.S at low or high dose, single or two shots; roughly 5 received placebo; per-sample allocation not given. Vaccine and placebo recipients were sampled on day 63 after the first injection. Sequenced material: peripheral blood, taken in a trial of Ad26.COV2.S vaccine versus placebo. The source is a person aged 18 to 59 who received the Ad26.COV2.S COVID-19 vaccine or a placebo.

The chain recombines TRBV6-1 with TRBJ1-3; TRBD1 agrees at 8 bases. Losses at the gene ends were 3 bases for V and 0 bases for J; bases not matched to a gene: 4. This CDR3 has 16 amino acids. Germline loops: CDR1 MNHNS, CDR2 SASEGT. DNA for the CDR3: TGTGCCAGCAGTGATCAGGGGGCTAGCTCTGGAAACACCATATATTTT. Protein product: CASSDQGASSGNTIYF.

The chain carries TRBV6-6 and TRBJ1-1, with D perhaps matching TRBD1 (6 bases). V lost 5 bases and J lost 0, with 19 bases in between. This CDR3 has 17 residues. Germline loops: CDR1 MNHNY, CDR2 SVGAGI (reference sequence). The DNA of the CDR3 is TGTGCCAGCAGTCGATCGGGACACAAATACATGAACACTGAAGCTTTCTTT. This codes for CASSRSGHKYMNTEAFF.

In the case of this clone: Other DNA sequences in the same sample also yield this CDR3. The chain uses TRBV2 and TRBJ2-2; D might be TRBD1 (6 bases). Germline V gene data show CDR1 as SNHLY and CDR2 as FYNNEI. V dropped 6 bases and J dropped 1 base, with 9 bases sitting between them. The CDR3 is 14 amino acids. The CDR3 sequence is CASSLGGNTGELFF. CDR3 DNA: TGTGCCAGCAGCCTAGGGGGGAACACCGGGGAGCTGTTTTTT.

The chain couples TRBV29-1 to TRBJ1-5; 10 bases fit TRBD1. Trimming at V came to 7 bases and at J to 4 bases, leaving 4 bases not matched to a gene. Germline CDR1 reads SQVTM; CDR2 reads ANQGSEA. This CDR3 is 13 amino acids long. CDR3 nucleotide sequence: TGCAGCGCCGGACAGGGGGAAAATCAGCCCCAGCATTTT. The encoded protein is CSAGQGENQPQHF.

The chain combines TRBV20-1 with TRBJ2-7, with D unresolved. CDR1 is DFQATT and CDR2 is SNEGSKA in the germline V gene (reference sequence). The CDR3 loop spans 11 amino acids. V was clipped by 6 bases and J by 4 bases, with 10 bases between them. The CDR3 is CSARKDYEQYF. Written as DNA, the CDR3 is TGCAGTGCCCGGAAGGATTACGAGCAGTACTTC.

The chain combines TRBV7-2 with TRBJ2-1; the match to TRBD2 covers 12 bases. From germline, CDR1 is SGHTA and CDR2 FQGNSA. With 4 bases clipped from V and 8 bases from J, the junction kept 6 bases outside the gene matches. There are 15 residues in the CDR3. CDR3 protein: CASSYSSGRDDEQFF. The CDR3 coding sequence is TGTGCCAGCAGCTATTCTAGCGGGAGGGATGATGAGCAGTTCTTC.

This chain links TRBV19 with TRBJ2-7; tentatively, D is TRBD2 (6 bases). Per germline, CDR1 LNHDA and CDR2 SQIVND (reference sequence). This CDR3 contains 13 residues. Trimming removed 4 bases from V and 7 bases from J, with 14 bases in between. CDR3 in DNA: TGTGCCAGTAGTACCTCGGACGGACTAGAGCAGTACTTC. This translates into CASSTSDGLEQYF. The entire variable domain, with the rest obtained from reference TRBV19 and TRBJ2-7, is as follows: DGGITQSPKYLFRKEGQNVTLSCEQNLNHDAMYWYRQDPGQGLRLIYYSQIVNDFQKGDIAEGYSVSREKKESFPLTVTSAQKNPTAFYLCASSTSDGLEQYFGPGTRLTVT.

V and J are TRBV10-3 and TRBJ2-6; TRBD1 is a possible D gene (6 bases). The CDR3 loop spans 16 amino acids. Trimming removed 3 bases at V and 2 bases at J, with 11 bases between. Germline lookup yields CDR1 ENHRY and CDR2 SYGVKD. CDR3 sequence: CAISEGGSTGANVLTF. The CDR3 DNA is TGTGCCATCAGTGAAGGGGGTTCGACTGGGGCCAACGTCCTGACTTTC.

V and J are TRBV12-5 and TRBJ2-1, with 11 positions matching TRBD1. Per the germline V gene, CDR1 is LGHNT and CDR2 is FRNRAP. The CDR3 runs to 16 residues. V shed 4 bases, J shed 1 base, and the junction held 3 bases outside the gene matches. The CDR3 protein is CASGSGQGGSYNEQFF. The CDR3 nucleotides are TGTGCTAGTGGTTCGGGACAGGGGGGATCCTACAATGAGCAGTTCTTC.

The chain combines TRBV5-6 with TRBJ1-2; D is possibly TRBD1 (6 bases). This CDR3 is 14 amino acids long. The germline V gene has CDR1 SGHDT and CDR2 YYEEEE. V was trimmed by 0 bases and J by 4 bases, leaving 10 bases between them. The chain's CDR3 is CASSLAGETYGYTF. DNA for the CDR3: TGTGCCAGCAGCTTGGCAGGGGAGACCTATGGCTACACCTTC.

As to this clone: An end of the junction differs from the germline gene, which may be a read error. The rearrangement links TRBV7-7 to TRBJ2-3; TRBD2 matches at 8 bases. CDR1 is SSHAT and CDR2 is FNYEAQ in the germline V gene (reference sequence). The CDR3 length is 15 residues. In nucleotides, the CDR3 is TGTGCTAGCAGCCTAACTAGCGGACACACAGATACGCAGTATTTT. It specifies CASSLTSGHTDTQYF.

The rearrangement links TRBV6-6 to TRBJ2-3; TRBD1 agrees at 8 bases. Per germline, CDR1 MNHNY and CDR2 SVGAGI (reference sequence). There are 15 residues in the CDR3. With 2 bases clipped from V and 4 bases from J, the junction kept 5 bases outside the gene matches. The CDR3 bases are TGTGCCAGCAGTTACGGGGCAGGGGGCGCAGATACGCAGTATTTT. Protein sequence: CASSYGAGGADTQYF.

CDR3 sequence: CASSAGARSGANVLTF. As DNA, the CDR3 is TGTGCCAGCAGTGCAGGGGCCCGCTCTGGGGCCAACGTCCTGACTTTC. The chain couples TRBV2 to TRBJ2-6; TRBD1 might be the D (6 bases). The CDR3 spans 16 residues. CDR1 is SNHLY, CDR2 FYNNEI, per germline. V was shortened by 4 bases and J by 0 bases, with 10 bases between the two germline ends.

The CDR3 DNA is TGTGCCAGCAGCGCCCCTATCGGGGCTGGGGCCAACGTCCTGACTTTC. Protein sequence: CASSAPIGAGANVLTF. This chain links TRBV9 with TRBJ2-6; tentatively, D is TRBD2 (5 bases). Between the trimmed V and J ends, which lost 3 bases and 2 bases, there was a span of 12 bases. There are 16 residues in the CDR3. Looked up from germline, CDR1 is SGDLS and CDR2 is YYNGEE. The whole variable domain, filled in from reference TRBV9 and TRBJ2-6, reads DSGVTQTPKHLITATGQRVTLRCSPRSGDLSVYWYQQSLDQGLQFLIQYYNGEERAKGNILERFSAQQFPDLHSELNLSSLELGDSALYFCASSAPIGAGANVLTFGAGSRLTVL.

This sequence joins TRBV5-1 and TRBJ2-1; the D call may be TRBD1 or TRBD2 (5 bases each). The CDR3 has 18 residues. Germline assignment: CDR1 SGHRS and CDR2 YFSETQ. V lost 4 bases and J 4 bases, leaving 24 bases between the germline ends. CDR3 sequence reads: CASSLGTAWESVYNEQFF. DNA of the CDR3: TGCGCCAGCAGCCTTGGGACGGCCTGGGAATCGGTATACAATGAGCAGTTCTTC.

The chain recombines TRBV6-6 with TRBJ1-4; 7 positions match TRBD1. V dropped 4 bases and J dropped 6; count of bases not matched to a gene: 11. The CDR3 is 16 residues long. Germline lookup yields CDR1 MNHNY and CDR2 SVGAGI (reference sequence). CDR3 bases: TGTGCCAGCAGTTCGTTCAGAGGGGGCACAGATGAAAAACTGTTTTTT. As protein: CASSSFRGGTDEKLFF.

This chain's CDR3 is CASSTRTGRGSGANVLTF. For the CDR3, the DNA is TGTGCCAGTAGTACGAGGACAGGGAGGGGCTCTGGGGCCAACGTCCTGACTTTC. V usage is TRBV19 and J usage is TRBJ2-6, with D perhaps matching TRBD1 (8 bases). In germline, CDR1 is LNHDA, CDR2 SQIVND (reference sequence). The CDR3 contains 18 residues. Trimming cost V 4 bases and J 0 bases, with 16 bases left between them.

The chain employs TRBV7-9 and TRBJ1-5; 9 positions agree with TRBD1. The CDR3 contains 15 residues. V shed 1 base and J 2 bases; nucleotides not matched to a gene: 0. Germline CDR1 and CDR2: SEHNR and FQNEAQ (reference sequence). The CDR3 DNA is TGTGCCAGCAGCTTAGGGACAGGGGGCAATCAGCCCCAGCATTTT. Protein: CASSLGTGGNQPQHF.

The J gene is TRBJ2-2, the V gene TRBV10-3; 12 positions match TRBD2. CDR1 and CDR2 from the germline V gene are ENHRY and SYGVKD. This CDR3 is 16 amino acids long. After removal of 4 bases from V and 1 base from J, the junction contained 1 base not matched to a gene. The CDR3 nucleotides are TGTGCCATCAGTGGGGGACTAGCGGGGAACACCGGGGAGCTGTTTTTT. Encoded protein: CAISGGLAGNTGELFF.

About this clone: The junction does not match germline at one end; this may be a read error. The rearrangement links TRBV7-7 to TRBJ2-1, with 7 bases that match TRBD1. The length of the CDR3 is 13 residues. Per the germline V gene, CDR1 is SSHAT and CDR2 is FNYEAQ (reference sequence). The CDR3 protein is CASSLEGANEQFF. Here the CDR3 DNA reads TGTGCTAGCAGCTTAGAGGGGGCTAATGAGCAGTTCTTC.

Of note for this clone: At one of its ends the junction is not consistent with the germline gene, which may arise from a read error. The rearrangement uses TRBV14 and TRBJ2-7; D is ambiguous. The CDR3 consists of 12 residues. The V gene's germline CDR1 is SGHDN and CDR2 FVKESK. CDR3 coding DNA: TGCTGCTGTGAAAGGGCCTGGTACGAGCAGTACTTC. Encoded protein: CCCERAWYEQYF.

CDR3 DNA sequence: TGTGCCAGCAGCCAAGGCGTCAGGGGAGAGACCCAGTACTTC. Translating gives CASSQGVRGETQYF. The chain carries TRBV3-1 (or the pseudogene TRBV3-2) and TRBJ2-5; tentatively, D is TRBD1 (6 bases). Trimming shortened V by 1 base and J by 4 bases, and 10 bases separated the two germline ends. The CDR3 totals 14 residues. The germline V gene has CDR1 LGHDT and CDR2 YNNKEL (reference sequence).